Below are 16 T cell receptor beta chains sequenced from a single sample in a study of blood T cell repertoires in COVID-19. Clones were read by immunoSEQ multiplex PCR, and TCRdb kept only the in-frame ones, dropping some. The top ten hold about 10% of the sample, which has around 97,000 clones, approximately 84% seen once. What was sequenced was peripheral blood. The receptors come from an older man with acute or convalescent COVID-19.

This clone was seen a single time. The chain links TRBV3-1 (or the pseudogene TRBV3-2) to TRBJ2-5; D is possibly TRBD2 (5 bases). Per germline, CDR1 LGHDT and CDR2 YNNKEL (reference sequence). The CDR3 consists of 14 residues. Trimming removed 4 bases from V and 1 base from J, with 10 bases in between. CDR3 nucleotides: TGTGCCAGCAGCCCAACGGACTTCCAAGAGACCCAGTACTTC. This translates into CASSPTDFQETQYF.

V gene TRBV21-1 combines with J gene TRBJ2-1; the table's TRBD1 call for D was not verified on the DNA. TRBV21-1 is shown as a pseudogene. The CDR3 totals 14 residues. The DNA for the CDR3 is TGTGCCAGCAGCAAAGGGACAGGGGGCAGGGAGCAGTTCTTC. Its protein product is CASSKGTGGREQFF.

V is TRBV28 and J is TRBJ2-3; 10 bases align to TRBD2. Germline V gives CDR1 MDHEN, CDR2 SYDVKM. The CDR3 is 17 residues long. J lost 6 bases, V lost 5 bases, and 14 bases had no gene match. CDR3 bases: TGTGCCAGCAGTGTTCCGGGACTAGCGATCACGGGGGATACGCAGTATTTT. It yields the protein CASSVPGLAITGDTQYF. Supplemented by reference TRBV28 and TRBJ2-3, the full variable domain reads DVKVTQSSRYLVKRTGEKVFLECVQDMDHENMFWYRQDPGLGLRLIYFSYDVKMKEKGDIPEGYSVSREKKERFSLILESASTNQTSMYLCASSVPGLAITGDTQYFGPGTRLTVL.

This chain uses TRBV6-2 or TRBV6-3 with TRBJ2-1; the match to TRBD2 covers 8 bases. CDR3 length equals 16 residues. Germline trimming cut 7 bases from V and 6 bases from J; bases unmatched to any gene: 14. CDR1 and CDR2 from the germline V gene are MNHEY and SVGEGT. The CDR3 nucleotides are TGTGCCAGCAACCCAATAGCGGGGAGTACCGCCAATGAGCAGTTCTTC. This translates into CASNPIAGSTANEQFF.

This clone was picked up one time. The chain couples TRBV5-1 to TRBJ1-6; TRBD1 agrees at 7 bases. In germline, CDR1 is SGHRS, CDR2 YFSETQ. V shed 1 base, J shed 9 bases, and the junction held 7 bases outside the gene matches. The CDR3 has 15 residues. CDR3 region: CASSLTGTAISPLHF. The CDR3 coding sequence is TGCGCCAGCAGCTTGACCGGGACAGCCATTTCACCCCTCCACTTT.

This chain joins TRBV25-1 and TRBJ2-1, with 10 bases that match TRBD2. In germline, CDR1 is MGHDK, CDR2 SYGVNS. The CDR3 spans 14 residues. V lost 6 bases, J lost 7 bases, and 6 bases stayed unmatched. CDR3: CASRIAGGGNEQFF. The CDR3 DNA sequence: TGTGCCAGCAGAATAGCGGGAGGTGGAAATGAGCAGTTCTTC.

This chain joins TRBV18 and TRBJ2-5, with TRBD2 identical over 11 bases. The CDR3 covers 19 residues. V was pared by 3 bases and J by 1 base, with 13 bases of the junction left unmatched. Germline loops: CDR1 KGHSH, CDR2 LQKENI. CDR3 coding DNA: TGTGCCAGCTCACCTGGAGGGTACGGACTAGCGGGCCGCCAAGAGACCCAGTACTTC. Its translation is CASSPGGYGLAGRQETQYF.

This chain links TRBV5-6 with TRBJ1-2, with TRBD1 identical over 10 bases. Trimming took 4 bases from V and 5 from J; bases not matched to a gene: 8. CDR1 is SGHDT, CDR2 YYEEEE, per germline. The CDR3 extends over 15 amino acids. CDR3 nucleotides: TGTGCCAGCAGCCGGACGACAGGGGGCGGATATGGCTACACCTTC. Its protein product is CASSRTTGGGYGYTF. The full variable domain, rest sourced from reference TRBV5-6 and TRBJ1-2, is DAGVTQSPTHLIKTRGQQVTLRCSPKSGHDTVSWYQQALGQGPQFIFQYYEEEERQRGNFPDRFSGHQFPNYSSELNVNALLLGDSALYLCASSRTTGGGYGYTFGSGTRLTVV.

This clone was recorded only once. The chain recombines TRBV6-6 with TRBJ2-5, with TRBD1 identical over 11 bases. CDR1 and CDR2 (germline): MNHNY, SVGAGI (reference sequence). This CDR3 has 16 residues. V trimming: 6 bases; J trimming: 5 bases; junction bases outside the gene matches: 11. The CDR3 DNA reads TGTGCCAGCAGCTCTACGGACAGGGGGCGAGGGGAGACCCAGTACTTC. It translates to CASSSTDRGRGETQYF.

This chain joins TRBV18 and TRBJ2-5; the match to TRBD2 covers 11 bases. CDR1 is KGHSH and CDR2 is LQKENI in the germline V gene. CDR3 size: 14 residues. Germline trimming cut 5 bases from V and 4 bases from J; bases unmatched to any gene: 3. The CDR3: CASSSGLAGETQYF. The CDR3 region has the DNA TGTGCCAGCTCAAGCGGACTAGCGGGAGAGACCCAGTACTTC.

The chain couples TRBV7-2 to TRBJ2-3; TRBD1 aligns across 7 bases. The ends lost 5 bases at V and 3 bases at J; junction bases unmatched: 2. There are 13 residues in the CDR3. Germline CDR1 and CDR2: SGHTA and FQGNSA. The CDR3 is CASSPRGTDTQYF. The CDR3 nucleotides read TGTGCCAGCAGCCCCAGGGGGACAGATACGCAGTATTTT.

This clone came up a few times. The gene calls are TRBV7-9 and TRBJ1-1, with D tentatively TRBD1 (6 bases). V was clipped by 7 bases and J by 0 bases, with 18 bases between them. Germline V gene data show CDR1 as SEHNR and CDR2 as FQNEAQ (reference sequence). The CDR3 loop spans 16 amino acids. CDR3 nucleotides: TGTGCCAGCAACCTAGGCACCGGGACATTGAACACTGAAGCTTTCTTT. It encodes CASNLGTGTLNTEAFF.

The chain links TRBV7-2 to TRBJ1-5; 7 bases align to TRBD1. CDR1 and CDR2 (germline): SGHTA, FQGNSA. V shed 5 bases, J shed 4 bases, and the junction held 8 bases outside the gene matches. This CDR3 is 15 amino acids long. The chain's CDR3 is CASSRRQGSNQPQHF. CDR3 DNA: TGTGCCAGCAGCAGACGACAGGGATCGAATCAGCCCCAGCATTTT.

The V gene is TRBV18, the J gene TRBJ1-1; 12 nucleotides align to TRBD1. With V trimmed by 3 bases and J by 3 bases, 5 bases remained unmatched. Germline values: CDR1 KGHSH, CDR2 LQKENI. CDR3 length equals 16 residues. The CDR3 DNA sequence: TGTGCCAGCTCACCGCCGGGACAGGGGGCGTACACTGAAGCTTTCTTT. Its translation is CASSPPGQGAYTEAFF.

This chain links TRBV14 with TRBJ1-6, with unresolved D. Trimming cost V 1 base and J 10 bases, with 8 bases left between them. The germline CDR1 and CDR2 sequences are SGHDN and FVKESK. This CDR3 spans 13 amino acids. Here the CDR3 reads CASSQGGQSPLHF. CDR3 nucleotides: TGTGCCAGCAGCCAAGGAGGGCAATCACCCCTCCACTTT. Together with reference TRBV14 and TRBJ1-6, the CDR3 gives the full variable domain: EAGVTQFPSHSVIEKGQTVTLRCDPISGHDNLYWYRRVMGKEIKFLLHFVKESKQDESGMPNNRFLAERTGGTYSTLKVQPAELEDSGVYFCASSQGGQSPLHFGNGTRLTVT.

The chain uses TRBV6-5 and TRBJ2-1; D ambiguous. There are 13 residues in the CDR3. V lost 5 bases to trimming and J lost 2 bases, with 7 bases between them. Germline V lookup: CDR1 MNHEY, CDR2 SVGAGI. As DNA, the CDR3 is TGTGCCAGCAGTCGCACTGCCTACAATGAGCAGTTCTTC. Translating it yields CASSRTAYNEQFF.